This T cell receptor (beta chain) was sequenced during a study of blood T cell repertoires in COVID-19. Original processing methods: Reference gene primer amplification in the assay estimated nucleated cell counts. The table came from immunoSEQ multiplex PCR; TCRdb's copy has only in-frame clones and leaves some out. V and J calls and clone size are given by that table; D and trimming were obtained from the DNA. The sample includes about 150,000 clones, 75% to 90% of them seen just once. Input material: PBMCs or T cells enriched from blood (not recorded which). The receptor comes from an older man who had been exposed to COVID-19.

The CDR3 reads CASSPDKGELFF. CDR3 nucleotide sequence: TGCGCCAGCAGTCCCGACAAAGGGGAGCTGTTTTTT. The chain carries TRBV5-1 and TRBJ2-2; D unresolved. The V end was cut by 5 bases, the J end by 8 bases, with 10 bases between. CDR1 and CDR2 (germline): SGHRS, YFSETQ. The CDR3 is made up of 12 amino acids. Complete variable domain (other parts from reference TRBV5-1 and TRBJ2-2): KAGVTQTPRYLIKTRGQQVTLSCSPISGHRSVSWYQQTPGQGLQFLFEYFSETQRNKGNFPGRFSGRQFSNSRSEMNVSTLELGDSALYLCASSPDKGELFFGEGSRLTVL.